This TCR beta chain was observed in a study of breast tumors, draining lymph nodes, adjacent tissues. The CDR3 contains 15 residues. From germline, CDR1 is SGHTA and CDR2 FQGTGA. Trimming pared 5 bases from V and 0 bases from J, leaving 11 bases between. TCRdb re-called the multiplex PCR reads with MiXCR, one entry per CDR3 protein. This sample carries about 270,000 distinct CDR3 sequences, 30% of them seen once, and the ten largest clones take more than 0.95%. Breast cancer patients provided tissue from their axillary draining lymph nodes. General study findings and limits: Tumor and nontumor repertoires were significantly more similar in luminal-like than in basal-like breast cancer. Tumor repertoires ranked between lymph nodes and nontumor tissue in diversity, with V and J gene preferences.

This clonotype was observed at least ten times. What it binds is unknown. The sequence came from a female donor with breast cancer. Some clones in this sample may be carry-over from other donors' samples. Sample: axillary lymph node tissue. The chain joins TRBV7-3 to TRBJ2-1, with D perhaps matching TRBD2 (5 bases). The DNA of the CDR3 is TGTGCCAGCAGCACCACTAGAATCTCCTACAATGAGCAGTTCTTC. It specifies CASSTTRISYNEQFF.